Shown below are 22 T cell receptor beta chains from a single sample sequenced in a study of T cell repertoires in cytomegalovirus infection. Using its own MiXCR run on the reads, TCRdb lists one record per CDR3 protein. The repertoire includes about 830,000 distinct CDR3 sequences, approximately 29% of them detected once, and about an eighth sits in the top ten. What these receptors recognize is not known. The specimen was cultured CD8+ T cells from PBMCs, collected from culture after CMV antigen stimulation. These TCRs come from a human donor in good health (CMV status not recorded). Some clones in this sample may be carry-over from other donors' samples.

About this clonotype itself: A read error may produce the germline difference seen at one junction end. The rearrangement joins TRBV6-6 to TRBJ2-3; D gene uncertain. Germline values: CDR1 MNHNY, CDR2 SVGAGI (reference sequence). The CDR3 sequence is 13 residues long. DNA of the CDR3: TGTGTCAGCAGTGAATCCAGTACCGATACGCAGTATTTT. This translates into CVSSESSTDTQYF.

This clonotype was seen ten or more times. The chain links TRBV10-3 to TRBJ2-3, with 7 bases matching TRBD2. This CDR3 has 15 residues. The V gene end was trimmed by 6 bases and the J gene end by 1 base; junction bases not matched to a gene: 7. Per germline, CDR1 ENHRY and CDR2 SYGVKD. DNA of the CDR3: TGTGCCATCAGAACGCTAAGCGGGGGCACAGATACGCAGTATTTT. Translation: CAIRTLSGGTDTQYF.

The J gene is TRBJ2-3, the V gene TRBV9; TRBD2 matches 7 bases. V was pared by 0 bases and J by 1 base, with 5 bases of the junction left unmatched. In germline, CDR1 is SGDLS, CDR2 YYNGEE. CDR3 length equals 16 residues. In DNA, the CDR3 is TGTGCCAGCAGCGTAGTGGGGGGGATCGGCACAGATACGCAGTATTTT. Protein: CASSVVGGIGTDTQYF.

This clonotype has just a few counts. J is TRBJ1-6 and V is TRBV27; the D is unclear. The CDR3 has 13 amino acids. CDR1 is MNHEY and CDR2 is SMNVEV in the germline V gene (reference sequence). V dropped 6 bases and J dropped 0 bases, with 3 bases sitting between them. The DNA of the CDR3 is TGTGCCAGCAGCCGCTCCTATAATTCACCCCTCCACTTT. Translation: CASSRSYNSPLHF.

In this sample, this clonotype turned up a few times. This sequence joins TRBV7-8 and TRBJ2-3, with TRBD2 identical over 13 bases. Germline loops: CDR1 SGHVS, CDR2 FQNEAQ. Unmatched junction bases numbered 5, after V lost 0 bases and J lost 5 bases. This CDR3 comprises 17 residues. The CDR3, as DNA: TGTGCCAGCAGCTTAGCACTAGCGGGGGGGCCCAGAGATACGCAGTATTTT. Protein: CASSLALAGGPRDTQYF.

The rearrangement joins TRBV6-2 or TRBV6-3 to TRBJ2-1, with a weak D call TRBD1 (5 bases). V lost 2 bases and J 8 bases, leaving 16 bases between the germline ends. Germline V lookup: CDR1 MNHEY, CDR2 SVGEGT. The CDR3 consists of 15 residues. The CDR3 nucleotides are TGTGCCAGCAGTTACCGGTCGACAGCTTTGTATGAGCAGTTCTTC. As protein: CASSYRSTALYEQFF.

This clonotype was seen repeatedly, ten times or more. CDR3 in DNA: TGTGCCAGCAGTTCCCTACAGGGACGGAGTCAGCCCCAGCATTTT. Translation gives CASSSLQGRSQPQHF. The chain uses TRBV28 and TRBJ1-5; D possibly corresponds to TRBD1 (6 bases). V lost 4 bases, J lost 6 bases, and 16 bases lay in between. The CDR3 length is 15 residues. Germline V gives CDR1 MDHEN, CDR2 SYDVKM.

This rearrangement joins TRBV9 to TRBJ2-3, with 10 positions matching TRBD1. V lost 3 bases, J lost 3 bases, and 7 bases stayed unmatched. Germline CDR1 SGDLS, CDR2 YYNGEE. The CDR3 is made up of 16 amino acids. CDR3 amino acids: CASSARTGGSTDTQYF. The CDR3 nucleotides read TGTGCCAGCAGCGCCCGGACAGGGGGTTCGACAGATACGCAGTATTTT.

This rearrangement joins TRBV6-6 to TRBJ1-4; 7 bases agree with TRBD1. The CDR3 is 11 residues long. Germline lookup yields CDR1 MNHNY and CDR2 SVGAGI (reference sequence). V trimming: 5 bases; J trimming: 13 bases; junction bases outside the gene matches: 4. CDR3 region: CASSGDSLLFF. DNA of the CDR3: TGTGCCAGCAGTGGGGACAGTTTACTGTTTTTT.

This rearrangement joins TRBV12-3 or TRBV12-4 to TRBJ1-2; D is possibly TRBD1 (6 bases). CDR3 length: 16 amino acids. Between the trimmed V and J ends, which lost 5 bases and 0 bases, there was a span of 16 bases. CDR3 loop: CASSNRDIGANYGYTF. The CDR3 DNA sequence: TGTGCCAGCAGTAACCGGGACATCGGAGCTAACTATGGCTACACCTTC.

The genes are TRBV28 and TRBJ2-3; 8 bases agree with TRBD2. Germline V gene lookup returns CDR1 MDHEN and CDR2 SYDVKM. The CDR3 has 14 amino acids. Trimming removed 8 bases from V and 0 bases from J; junction bases left unmatched: 4. The CDR3 reads CASGQRGSTDTQYF. In DNA, the CDR3 is TGTGCCAGCGGCCAGCGGGGGAGCACAGATACGCAGTATTTT.

This clonotype has just a few counts. Given a much more abundant clone one base away, this may be a read error. J is TRBJ1-1 and V is TRBV7-9; weak D call: TRBD1 (5 bases). In germline, CDR1 is SEHNR, CDR2 FQNEAQ (reference sequence). The CDR3 has 13 residues. V lost 4 bases and J 1 base, leaving 7 bases between the germline ends. CDR3 region: CASSSGSNTEAFF. DNA for the CDR3: TGTGCCAGCAGCTCAGGGTCGAACACTGAAGCTTTCTTT. Supplemented by reference TRBV7-9 and TRBJ1-1, the full variable domain reads DTGVSQNPRHKITKRGQNVTFRCDPISEHNRLYWYRQTLGQGPEFLTYFQNEAQLEKSRLLSDRFSAERPKGSFSTLEIQRTEQGDSAMYLCASSSGSNTEAFFGQGTRLTVV.

The J gene is TRBJ2-1, the V gene TRBV7-3, with 9 positions matching TRBD2. The CDR3 loop spans 16 amino acids. The germline V gene has CDR1 SGHTA and CDR2 FQGTGA. Losses at the gene ends were 3 bases for V and 8 bases for J; bases not matched to a gene: 11. This CDR3 is CASSFQGGGALDEQFF. Here the CDR3 DNA reads TGTGCCAGCAGCTTCCAGGGCGGGGGGGCTCTGGATGAGCAGTTCTTC.

J is TRBJ2-7 and V is TRBV6-1; D possibly corresponds to TRBD2 (6 bases). CDR3 size: 14 residues. Germline assignment: CDR1 MNHNS and CDR2 SASEGT. V was trimmed by 7 bases and J by 2 bases, leaving 15 bases between them. Written as DNA, the CDR3 is TGTGCCAGCAAGGGTGGGACTGATACCTACGAGCAGTACTTC. It specifies CASKGGTDTYEQYF.

This clonotype was found many times. The J gene is TRBJ2-2, the V gene TRBV4-1; D is undetermined. Per germline, CDR1 MGHRA and CDR2 YSYEKL. The CDR3 runs to 14 residues. Trimming removed 2 bases from V and 0 bases from J, with 4 bases in between. For the CDR3, the DNA is TGCGCCAGCAGCCAATCCTCGAACACCGGGGAGCTGTTTTTT. This gives the protein CASSQSSNTGELFF.

V gene TRBV7-2 combines with J gene TRBJ1-1, with 7 bases aligning to TRBD1. CDR1 SGHTA and CDR2 FQGNSA come from the germline V gene. Trimming at V came to 4 bases and at J to 4 bases, leaving 12 bases not matched to a gene. The CDR3 covers 16 residues. The chain's CDR3 is CASSSPGLGGFTEAFF. In DNA form, the CDR3 reads TGTGCCAGCAGCTCCCCGGGGCTAGGGGGCTTCACTGAAGCTTTCTTT.

Many counts were recorded for this clonotype. This rearrangement joins TRBV12-3 or TRBV12-4 to TRBJ1-3, with D hard to call. The CDR3 is 14 residues long. Between the trimmed V and J ends, which lost 2 bases and 0 bases, there was a span of 5 bases. The CDR3 spells CASSLRSSGNTIYF. The DNA for the CDR3 is TGTGCCAGCAGTTTAAGGAGCTCTGGAAACACCATATATTTT.

With regard to this clonotype: A much larger clone differs by one base, so this may be a read error. The chain combines TRBV7-4 with TRBJ1-4; D is uncertain. Germline V gene data show CDR1 as SGHVT and CDR2 as SQSDAQ. CDR3 length equals 15 residues. The V and J ends lost 1 base and 6 bases respectively, with 12 bases between them. The CDR3 reads CASSLGSVIDEKLFF. As DNA, the CDR3 is TGTGCCAGCAGCTTAGGGAGCGTTATCGATGAAAAACTGTTTTTT.

For this clonotype: A much larger clone lies one base from this, so it may be a read error. The chain couples TRBV12-3 or TRBV12-4 to TRBJ1-2; 10 positions agree with TRBD1. V lost 6 bases to trimming and J lost 6 bases; unmatched junction nucleotides: 10. The CDR3 extends over 15 amino acids. This CDR3 is CASSPSTGGVDGYTF. The CDR3 DNA reads as TGTGCCAGCAGCCCCTCGACAGGGGGCGTTGATGGCTACACCTTC.

The chain has TRBV7-4 and TRBJ1-2; TRBD1 aligns across 9 bases. Germline CDR1 is SGHVT and CDR2 is SQSDAQ. V shed 5 bases, J shed 12 bases, and the junction held 10 bases outside the gene matches. This CDR3 comprises 13 residues. The CDR3 nucleotides read TGTGCCAGCAGCCTACGGACAGGGGACATTCACACCTTC. Its protein is CASSLRTGDIHTF.

This clonotype appeared a few times. The chain is built from TRBV27 and TRBJ1-4; TRBD1 matches 9 bases. V shed 10 bases and J 5 bases; nucleotides not matched to a gene: 11. Germline CDR1 and CDR2: MNHEY and SMNVEV (reference sequence). The CDR3 sequence is 15 residues long. The CDR3 region is CATRNRDRANEKLFF. The DNA of the CDR3 is TGTGCCACCAGGAACCGGGACAGGGCGAATGAAAAACTGTTTTTT.

The chain recombines TRBV29-1 with TRBJ1-1; 9 bases fit TRBD1. Germline V CDR1 and CDR2: SQVTM, ANQGSEA. J was trimmed by 1 base and V by 0 bases; bases with no gene match: 9. This CDR3 is 17 amino acids long. CDR3 coding DNA: TGCAGCGTTGAAGATCGCAGACAGGGGGGGACGAACACTGAAGCTTTCTTT. This sequence encodes CSVEDRRQGGTNTEAFF. Filled out from reference TRBV29-1 and TRBJ1-1, the complete variable domain reads SAVISQKPSRDICQRGTSLTIQCQVDSQVTMMFWYRQQPGQSLTLIATANQGSEATYESGFVIDKFPISRPNLTFSTLTVSNMSPEDSSIYLCSVEDRRQGGTNTEAFFGQGTRLTVV.